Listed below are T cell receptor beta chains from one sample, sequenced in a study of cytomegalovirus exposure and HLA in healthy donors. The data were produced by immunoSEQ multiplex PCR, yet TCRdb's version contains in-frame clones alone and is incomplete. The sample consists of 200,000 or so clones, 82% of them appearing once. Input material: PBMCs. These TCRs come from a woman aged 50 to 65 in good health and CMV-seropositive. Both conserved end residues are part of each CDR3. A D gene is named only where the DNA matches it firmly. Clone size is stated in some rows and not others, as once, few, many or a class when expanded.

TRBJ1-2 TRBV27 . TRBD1 TGTGCCAGCAGTTCAAACAGGGGGCGGGACGGCTACACCTTC CASSSNRGRDGYTF
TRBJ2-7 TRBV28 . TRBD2 TGTGCCAGCAGCGGATTGACGGGACTAGCGGGGAGCGAGCAGTACTTC CASSGLTGLAGSEQYF
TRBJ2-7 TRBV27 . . TGTGCCAGCAGTTTATGGTCTAGTAGATCCTACGAGCAGTACTTC CASSLWSSRSYEQYF
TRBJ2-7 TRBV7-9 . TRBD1 TGTGCCAGCAGCTTAGCGGTGACAGGGGGCTCCTACGAGCAGTACTTC CASSLAVTGGSYEQYF
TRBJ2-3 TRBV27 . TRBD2 TGTGCCAGCAGTTTAGGGACTAGCCGCAGCACAGATACGCAGTATTTT CASSLGTSRSTDTQYF
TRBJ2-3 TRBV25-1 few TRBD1 TGTGCCACCCCCATTCCGACAGGGGAGCCAGATACGCAGTATTTT CATPIPTGEPDTQYF
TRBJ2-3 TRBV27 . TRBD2 TGTGCCAGCAGTCTCGGACTAGCATACACAGATACGCAGTATTTT CASSLGLAYTDTQYF
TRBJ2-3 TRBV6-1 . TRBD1 TGTGCCAGCAGGCCCGGGACAGGTAAAGAGGCGCAGTATTTT CASRPGTGKEAQYF
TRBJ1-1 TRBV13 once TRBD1 TGTGCCAGCAGCCAGGGGGGCACTGAAGCTTTCTTT CASSQGGTEAFF
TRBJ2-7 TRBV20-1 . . TGCAGTGCTAGCCATAGGAGCGAGCAGTACTTC CSASHRSEQYF
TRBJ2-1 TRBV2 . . TGTGCCAGCAGTGGTCAGGGGTCAAGCTACAATGAGCAGTTCTTC CASSGQGSSYNEQFF
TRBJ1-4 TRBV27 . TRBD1 TGTGCCAGCAGTCCGACAGGGTATGATGAAAAACTGTTTTTT CASSPTGYDEKLFF
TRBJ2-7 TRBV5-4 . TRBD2 TGTGCCAGCAGCCCCGGACTAGAATACGAGCAGTACTTC CASSPGLEYEQYF
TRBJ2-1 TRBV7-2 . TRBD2 TGTGCCAGCAGCTTTAGCGGGGGGCAGTTCTTC CASSFSGGQFF
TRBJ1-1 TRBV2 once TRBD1 TGTGCCAGCAAAACAGGGGTGAACACTGAAGCTTTCTTT CASKTGVNTEAFF
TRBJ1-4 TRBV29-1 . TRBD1 TGCAGCGTTGAAGGGACAGGCAATGAAAAACTGTTTTTT CSVEGTGNEKLFF
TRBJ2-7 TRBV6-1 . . TGTGCCAGCAGCACATACCGGGGGTCCACCTACGAGCAGTACTTC CASSTYRGSTYEQYF
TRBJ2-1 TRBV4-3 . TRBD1 TGCGCCAGCAGCCTATATCGGACAGGCTACAATGAGCAGTTCTTC CASSLYRTGYNEQFF
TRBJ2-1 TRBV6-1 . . TGTGCCAGCAGTGACTTTGGCGGCCCCGGCTACAATGAGCAGTTCTTC CASSDFGGPGYNEQFF
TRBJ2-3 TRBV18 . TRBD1 TGTGCCAGCTCGGGACAGGGGCCTAGCACAGATACGCAGTATTTT CASSGQGPSTDTQYF
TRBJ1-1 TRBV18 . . TGTGCCAGCTCATCCCAGGGGAACACTGAAGCTTTCTTT CASSSQGNTEAFF
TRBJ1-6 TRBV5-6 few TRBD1 TGTGCCAGCAGCCCTTGGGGGACAGGGAGAGGATCACCCCTCCACTTT CASSPWGTGRGSPLHF
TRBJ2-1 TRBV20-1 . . TGCAGTGCTAGTCAAAACAATGAGCAGTTCTTC CSASQNNEQFF